This TCR beta chain was observed in a study of shared clonotypes between healthy human individuals. Findings of the study overall: Even with large depth, rarefaction showed that sorted-subset sequencing was incomplete.

Concerning this clone: Its antigen is not identified.

Only in-frame clones appear in the TCRdb table, and some are missing; sequencing was by immunoSEQ multiplex PCR. The table has some 1,100,000 clones, 78% seen once. Trimming left V 6 bases short and J 7 bases short, with 12 bases between. This CDR3 has 13 residues. The germline gives CDR1 MDHEN, CDR2 SYDVKM. What was sequenced was memory CD4+ T cells from PBMCs. Subset denoted: CD45RA-negative fraction. The chain combines TRBV28 with TRBJ2-2, with TRBD1 as a possible D gene (5 bases). The TCR was taken from a man aged 18 to 30 in good health. Some clones in this sample may be carry-over from other donors' samples. This CDR3 is CASRLGVSGELFF. CDR3 nucleotides: TGTGCCAGCAGGCTAGGGGTCAGCGGGGAGCTGTTTTTT.